This passage covers 14 T cell receptor beta chains from one sample sequenced in a study of Graves' ophthalmopathy and Graves' hyperthyroidism. Investigators amplified TCR beta CDR3 regions from RNA transcripts. Second-round multiplex PCR came after first-round RT-PCR with HTBI primers. TCRdb itself ran the multiplex PCR reads through MiXCR, one entry per CDR3 protein. The sample lists some 520,000 distinct CDR3 sequences; 13% to 15% were seen once. The specimen was blood. All receptors derive from a woman in her twenties or thirties with Graves' ophthalmopathy.

This clonotype was detected ten times or more. The gene calls are TRBV30 and TRBJ2-2; D unresolved. Germline V gives CDR1 GTSNPN, CDR2 SVGIG (reference sequence). V was shortened by 2 bases and J by 0 bases, with 19 bases between the two germline ends. The CDR3 extends over 18 amino acids. The CDR3 sequence: CAWSRFLELGPNTGELFF. The CDR3 DNA follows: TGTGCCTGGAGTCGTTTTCTAGAGTTGGGCCCGAACACCGGGGAGCTGTTTTTT.

The table lists this clonotype with a few counts. The CDR3 DNA sequence: TGCAGCGTTACTCCGACGGGAAGAACCCAGTACTTC. Amino acids: CSVTPTGRTQYF. The chain joins TRBV29-1 to TRBJ2-5; possibly TRBD2 for D (5 bases). The CDR3 extends over 12 amino acids. Germline lookup yields CDR1 SQVTM and CDR2 ANQGSEA. The V and J ends lost 5 bases and 8 bases respectively, with 15 bases between them.

This rearrangement joins TRBV7-8 to TRBJ1-1, with a weak D call TRBD1 (5 bases). Trimming left V 2 bases short and J 0 bases short, with 10 bases between. Germline V gene data show CDR1 as SGHVS and CDR2 as FQNEAQ. This CDR3 has 15 residues. CDR3 coding DNA: TGTGCCAGCAGCTTATGGGGGTTCATGAACACTGAAGCTTTCTTT. Translating it yields CASSLWGFMNTEAFF.

Ten or more counts support this clonotype. J is TRBJ1-1 and V is TRBV27, with D unresolved. CDR1 and CDR2 (germline): MNHEY, SMNVEV (reference sequence). This CDR3 region has 15 residues. V gave up 10 bases and J gave up 1 base, with 19 bases separating them. The CDR3: CANSRPPRKNTEAFF. Written as DNA, the CDR3 is TGTGCCAACTCACGACCTCCCAGGAAGAACACTGAAGCTTTCTTT.

This clonotype was seen many times. The chain employs TRBV18 and TRBJ1-2; no clear D. The V gene's germline CDR1 is KGHSH and CDR2 LQKENI. CDR3 length equals 14 residues. The V end lost 2 bases, the J end lost 5 bases, and 12 bases lay between the germline ends. The CDR3 is CASSPDRMIYGYTF. The CDR3 nucleotides are TGTGCCAGCTCACCAGATAGGATGATATATGGCTACACCTTC.

Points on this clonotype: Since a much larger clone is just one base distant, this may be a read error. The rearrangement joins TRBV11-2 to TRBJ1-6; D is undetermined. The germline V gene encodes CDR1 SGHAT and CDR2 FQNNGV. The CDR3 has 16 residues. As DNA, the CDR3 is TGTGCCAGCAGCTCGTCGGGGAACTCCTATAATTCAGCCCTCCACTTT. It encodes CASSSSGNSYNSALHF.

This clonotype showed up just a few times. This rearrangement joins TRBV7-2 to TRBJ2-5; D is perhaps TRBD1 (6 bases). CDR3 length: 13 amino acids. Trimming removed 6 bases at V and 7 bases at J, with 15 bases between. Per the germline V gene, CDR1 is SGHTA and CDR2 is FQGNSA. The CDR3 DNA follows: TGTGCCAGCAGTCTAGACCCACAGGGGACCCAGTACTTC. Encoded protein: CASSLDPQGTQYF.

The rearrangement joins TRBV20-1 to TRBJ1-1; TRBD1 agrees at 7 bases. There are 13 residues in the CDR3. V was clipped by 4 bases and J by 3 bases; unmatched bases: 5. CDR1 is DFQATT and CDR2 is SNEGSKA in the germline V gene (reference sequence). The CDR3 loop reads CSATGGVYTEAFF. CDR3 nucleotide sequence: TGCAGTGCTACAGGGGGGGTGTACACTGAAGCTTTCTTT.

The genes are TRBV5-1 and TRBJ1-1; D is undetermined. The CDR3 consists of 14 residues. Trimming took off 4 bases at V and 2 bases at J, with 12 bases between the two ends. Germline V gene sequence: CDR1 SGHRS, CDR2 YFSETQ. CDR3 sequence reads: CASSPQVTNTEAFF. The CDR3 bases are TGCGCCAGCAGCCCCCAGGTGACTAACACTGAAGCTTTCTTT. Supplemented by reference TRBV5-1 and TRBJ1-1, the full variable domain reads KAGVTQTPRYLIKTRGQQVTLSCSPISGHRSVSWYQQTPGQGLQFLFEYFSETQRNKGNFPGRFSGRQFSNSRSEMNVSTLELGDSALYLCASSPQVTNTEAFFGQGTRLTVV.

This clonotype was seen repeatedly, ten times or more. This chain links TRBV7-2 with TRBJ2-2; a possible D gene is TRBD2 (6 bases). Germline V gives CDR1 SGHTA, CDR2 FQGNSA. Trimming took off 3 bases at V and 6 bases at J, with 8 bases between the two ends. This CDR3 spans 13 amino acids. CDR3 DNA: TGTGCCAGCAGCTTCGGACTATCCGGGGAGCTGTTTTTT. Translation gives CASSFGLSGELFF. Full variable domain (rest looked up from reference TRBV7-2 and TRBJ2-2): GAGVSQSPSNKVTEKGKDVELRCDPISGHTALYWYRQSLGQGLEFLIYFQGNSAPDKSGLPSDRFSAERTGGSVSTLTIQRTQQEDSAVYLCASSFGLSGELFFGEGSRLTVL.

In its sample, this clonotype was seen many times. The chain couples TRBV29-1 to TRBJ2-5; weak D call: TRBD2 (6 bases). Germline CDR1 reads SQVTM; CDR2 reads ANQGSEA. The V and J ends lost 0 bases and 2 bases respectively, with 7 bases between them. The CDR3 sequence is 13 residues long. CDR3 sequence (DNA): TGCAGCGTTGAAGAGGAGGGACAAGAGACCCAGTACTTC. Translating it yields CSVEEEGQETQYF.

This clonotype has only a few counts. The V and J genes are TRBV30 and TRBJ1-2; D is uncertain. This CDR3 is 13 amino acids long. Trimming shortened V by 0 bases and J by 1 base, and 6 bases separated the two germline ends. The germline gives CDR1 GTSNPN, CDR2 SVGIG (reference sequence). The CDR3 DNA reads TGTGCCTGGAGTGTAACCAATAACTATGGCTACACCTTC. Protein product: CAWSVTNNYGYTF.

This clonotype showed up many times. The V and J genes are TRBV7-6 and TRBJ2-7, with 9 positions matching TRBD2. Germline lookup yields CDR1 SGHVS and CDR2 FNYEAQ. This CDR3 has 15 residues. Germline trimming cut 1 base from V and 5 bases from J; bases unmatched to any gene: 6. The CDR3 here is CASSLGILAGDEQYF. In nucleotides, the CDR3 is TGTGCCAGCAGCTTAGGGATCTTAGCGGGAGACGAGCAGTACTTC.

The V call is TRBV27, the J call TRBJ1-5; D is perhaps TRBD1 (5 bases). CDR1 is MNHEY, CDR2 SMNVEV, per germline (reference sequence). Trimming pared 10 bases from V and 0 bases from J, leaving 19 bases between. This CDR3 has 16 residues. CDR3 in amino acids: CATANFGTYSNQPQHF. The DNA for the CDR3 is TGTGCCACCGCTAACTTCGGGACTTATAGCAATCAGCCCCAGCATTTT.